One sample yielded the 15 T cell receptor beta chains listed below, sequenced in a study of cytomegalovirus exposure and HLA in healthy donors. This PCR relied on a set of 60 Vbeta primers and 13 Jbeta primers. TCRdb's copy holds only in-frame clones and misses some; the assay was immunoSEQ multiplex PCR. Of some 200,000 clones listed, about 89% are singletons. Material: PBMCs. The receptors come from a woman under 30 in good health and CMV-seronegative.

V and J are TRBV5-4 and TRBJ2-7, with 7 nucleotides matching TRBD1. The J segment lost 2 bases and the V segment lost 4 bases, leaving 9 bases of the junction unmatched. The CDR3 length is 15 residues. Germline-derived CDR1 and CDR2 are SGHNT and YYREEE (reference sequence). The CDR3 DNA reads as TGTGCCAGCAGCCGTCCCGACAGGGCCACCTACGAGCAGTACTTC. Protein sequence: CASSRPDRATYEQYF.

This clone has a single count. CDR3 DNA sequence: TGTGCCAGCTCACCACCGCCGGGGAACACTGAAGCTTTCTTT. Its translation is CASSPPPGNTEAFF. The gene calls are TRBV18 and TRBJ1-1; D gene ambiguous. CDR3 length: 14 residues. Trimming took off 0 bases at V and 1 base at J, with 6 bases between the two ends. The germline V gene has CDR1 KGHSH and CDR2 LQKENI.

The genes are TRBV7-6 and TRBJ2-5, with D possibly TRBD2 on 5 matching bases. This CDR3 comprises 15 residues. V was clipped by 5 bases and J by 4 bases, with 17 bases between them. The germline gives CDR1 SGHVS, CDR2 FNYEAQ. The CDR3 bases are TGTGCCAGCAGCCCCGGCACCGGTGCGGGAGAGACCCAGTACTTC. It is translated as CASSPGTGAGETQYF.

This clone has just a few counts. The J gene is TRBJ1-6, the V gene TRBV14; maybe TRBD1 (5 bases). The V gene lost 2 bases and the J gene lost 0 bases, with 17 bases spanning the gap. CDR3 length: 19 residues. Germline lookup yields CDR1 SGHDN and CDR2 FVKESK. DNA for the CDR3: TGTGCCAGCAGCCAAACAGGCGGGAGAAGTAGCTCCTATAATTCACCCCTCCACTTT. This encodes CASSQTGGRSSSYNSPLHF.

This clone was found once. The rearrangement uses TRBV29-1 and TRBJ2-1; weak D call: TRBD1 (5 bases). Per germline, CDR1 SQVTM and CDR2 ANQGSEA. There are 13 residues in the CDR3. Trimming removed 3 bases at V and 0 bases at J, with 6 bases between. CDR3 coding DNA: TGCAGCGTTGACAGGGCCTCCTACAATGAGCAGTTCTTC. Protein product: CSVDRASYNEQFF.

The rearrangement joins TRBV7-2 to TRBJ1-1, with D perhaps matching TRBD1 (5 bases). The length of the CDR3 is 16 residues. The V and J ends lost 5 bases and 2 bases respectively, with 18 bases between them. Germline loops: CDR1 SGHTA, CDR2 FQGNSA. This CDR3 reads CASSLFRVGPNTEAFF. Written as DNA, the CDR3 is TGTGCCAGCAGCCTCTTTAGGGTGGGGCCTAACACTGAAGCTTTCTTT.

For the CDR3, the DNA is TGCGCCAGCAGCGAGGACCCAGGGTCCGGGGAGCTGTTTTTT. Its protein product is CASSEDPGSGELFF. The chain carries TRBV5-1 and TRBJ2-2; a possible D gene is TRBD1 (5 bases). The CDR3 loop spans 14 amino acids. Between the trimmed V and J ends, which lost 4 bases and 6 bases, there was a span of 13 bases. In germline, CDR1 is SGHRS, CDR2 YFSETQ.

This chain uses TRBV27 with TRBJ2-3, with D tentatively TRBD1 (6 bases). V was clipped by 0 bases and J by 6 bases, with 19 bases between them. The CDR3 is 17 residues long. Germline V lookup: CDR1 MNHEY, CDR2 SMNVEV (reference sequence). The CDR3 region has the DNA TGTGCCAGCAGTTTATCGTGGGGTGGTAGGGGGACGGATACGCAGTATTTT. Its protein product is CASSLSWGGRGTDTQYF.

The J gene is TRBJ1-1, the V gene TRBV10-1, with D uncertain. With 4 bases removed from V and 3 bases from J, the gap between germline ends came to 12 bases. The CDR3 extends over 14 amino acids. CDR1 WNHNN and CDR2 SYGVQD come from the germline V gene (reference sequence). CDR3 region: CASSGGSGYTEAFF. In DNA, the CDR3 is TGCGCCAGCAGTGGAGGTTCCGGGTACACTGAAGCTTTCTTT.

V gene TRBV1 combines with J gene TRBJ1-5; no check of the table's D call, TRBD1, against the DNA was made. TRBV1 is labeled a pseudogene. CDR3 length: 19 residues. The CDR3: CTSRGYSTGDICSNQPQHF. The CDR3 DNA sequence: TGCACCAGCAGGGGTTATTCGACAGGGGATATTTGCAGCAATCAGCCCCAGCATTTT.

The chain uses TRBV18 and TRBJ1-2; no clear D gene. This CDR3 has 15 amino acids. Germline-derived CDR1 and CDR2 are KGHSH and LQKENI. V lost 3 bases and J 2 bases, leaving 13 bases between the germline ends. The CDR3 DNA is TGTGCCAGCTCACCTCCGGTGGTGAGGAACTATGGCTACACCTTC. Protein: CASSPPVVRNYGYTF.

The chain has TRBV2 and TRBJ2-5; D is perhaps TRBD2 (5 bases). CDR3 length: 11 residues. Deletions cut 2 bases from V and 11 bases from J, with 9 bases between. Per germline, CDR1 SNHLY and CDR2 FYNNEI. The CDR3 protein is CASSEYGEQYF. CDR3 bases: TGTGCCAGCAGTGAATACGGGGAGCAGTACTTC. Full variable domain (missing parts from reference TRBV2 and TRBJ2-5): EPEVTQTPSHQVTQMGQEVILRCVPISNHLYFYWYRQILGQKVEFLVSFYNNEISEKSEIFDDQFSVERPDGSNFTLKIRSTKLEDSAMYFCASSEYGEQYFGPGTRLLVL.

This clone showed up just once. The CDR3 here is CASSEGGNRAGQYF. CDR3 in DNA: TGTGCCAGCAGTGAAGGTGGGAACAGGGCTGGGCAGTACTTC. The gene calls are TRBV2 and TRBJ2-5, with D possibly matching TRBD1 (6 bases). Germline values: CDR1 SNHLY, CDR2 FYNNEI. The V end was cut by 1 base, the J end by 11 bases, with 17 bases between. The CDR3 is 14 amino acids.

The J gene is TRBJ1-1, the V gene TRBV5-6; D remains ambiguous. Germline V lookup: CDR1 SGHDT, CDR2 YYEEEE. This CDR3 is built from 15 residues. Trimming cost V 0 bases and J 1 base, with 10 bases left between them. This CDR3 is CASSLAGRRNTEAFF. The CDR3 DNA follows: TGTGCCAGCAGCTTGGCGGGGAGAAGGAACACTGAAGCTTTCTTT.

The chain is built from TRBV5-6 and TRBJ1-4; D possibly corresponds to TRBD1 (5 bases). Per the germline V gene, CDR1 is SGHDT and CDR2 is YYEEEE. The V gene lost 1 base and the J gene lost 6 bases, with 10 bases spanning the gap. CDR3 size: 14 residues. In DNA form, the CDR3 reads TGTGCCAGCAGCTTGTTGTCCAGGGATGAAAAACTGTTTTTT. Amino acids: CASSLLSRDEKLFF.